Following are 15 T cell receptor beta chains from one sample sequenced in a study of OX40 agonist ivuxolimab in advanced cancers. The method was the immunoSEQ multiplex PCR assay. The clones in this table, taken by TCRdb from immuneACCESS, are in-frame only. Not every clone is retained; where verified, under half of the shortfall comes from an unresolved V gene, and the cause of the rest is unknown. Across this sample there are 60,000 to 80,000 clones, with roughly 81% seen only once. The ten largest make up 5% of the sample. The specimen comprised CD4+ or CD8+ T cells sorted from blood, sampled in a trial of the OX40 agonist ivuxolimab. Receptor source: an adult with an advanced solid tumor such as melanoma, head and neck, liver or kidney cancer.

The chain uses TRBV19 and TRBJ2-3; 9 nucleotides align to TRBD2. The CDR3 is made up of 15 amino acids. V gave up 1 base and J gave up 1 base; unmatched junction bases: 0. Germline V gene data show CDR1 as LNHDA and CDR2 as SQIVND (reference sequence). CDR3 loop: CASSIGLAGTDTQYF. The CDR3 nucleotides are TGTGCCAGTAGTATAGGACTAGCGGGCACAGATACGCAGTATTTT.

This chain uses TRBV4-2 with TRBJ1-5; 10 bases map to TRBD1. This CDR3 is built from 17 residues. V gave up 0 bases and J gave up 6 bases; unmatched junction bases: 8. The germline V gene encodes CDR1 LGHNA and CDR2 YNFKEQ. CDR3 residues: CASSQDMGTGAVQPQHF. The CDR3 DNA follows: TGTGCCAGCAGCCAAGATATGGGGACAGGGGCTGTTCAGCCCCAGCATTTT.

The V and J genes are TRBV4-3 and TRBJ2-1; maybe TRBD2 (6 bases). CDR3 length: 18 residues. Trimming left V 0 bases short and J 2 bases short, with 17 bases between. Per germline, CDR1 LGHNA and CDR2 YSLEER. CDR3 sequence (DNA): TGCGCCAGCAGCCAAGATCTGTTGTCGACTAGAACCTACAATGAGCAGTTCTTC. It yields the protein CASSQDLLSTRTYNEQFF.

V and J are TRBV6-5 and TRBJ1-5; D possibly corresponds to TRBD1 (5 bases). The CDR3 loop spans 15 amino acids. The V gene's germline CDR1 is MNHEY and CDR2 SVGAGI. Trimming left V 6 bases short and J 1 base short, with 13 bases between. The CDR3 is CASRGSAGSNQPQHF. The CDR3 nucleotides read TGTGCCAGCAGGGGCTCGGCAGGGAGCAATCAGCCCCAGCATTTT.

The genes are TRBV5-6 and TRBJ2-5; 7 nucleotides align to TRBD1. The CDR3 has 18 residues. The trim removed 4 bases at V and 1 base at J, leaving 16 bases unmatched. Germline CDR1 and CDR2: SGHDT and YYEEEE. This chain's CDR3 is CASSRVRGTGQVQETQYF. CDR3 nucleotides: TGTGCCAGCAGCCGTGTCCGTGGAACTGGACAGGTCCAAGAGACCCAGTACTTC.

The gene calls are TRBV5-1 and TRBJ1-1; D is undetermined. Trimming shortened V by 0 bases and J by 0 bases, and 9 bases separated the two germline ends. The CDR3 is 15 amino acids. Germline lookup yields CDR1 SGHRS and CDR2 YFSETQ. The CDR3 DNA follows: TGCGCCAGCAGCTTGGGTCTGGTCCTGAACACTGAAGCTTTCTTT. Its translation: CASSLGLVLNTEAFF.

The chain carries TRBV7-2 and TRBJ1-1; TRBD1 is a possible D gene (5 bases). The CDR3 length is 14 residues. Trimming pared 3 bases from V and 5 bases from J, leaving 13 bases between. The germline gives CDR1 SGHTA, CDR2 FQGNSA. DNA for the CDR3: TGTGCCAGCAGCTTGGGGGTCCATGCGACTGAAGCTTTCTTT. It yields the protein CASSLGVHATEAFF. Drawing the rest from reference TRBV7-2 and TRBJ1-1, the complete variable domain is GAGVSQSPSNKVTEKGKDVELRCDPISGHTALYWYRQSLGQGLEFLIYFQGNSAPDKSGLPSDRFSAERTGGSVSTLTIQRTQQEDSAVYLCASSLGVHATEAFFGQGTRLTVV.

This clone has a single count. The chain uses TRBV9 and TRBJ2-7; D remains unclear. This CDR3 comprises 13 residues. CDR1 and CDR2 from the germline V gene are SGDLS and YYNGEE. V was shortened by 3 bases and J by 7 bases, with 14 bases between the two germline ends. The CDR3 protein is CASSALVLGEQYF. CDR3 coding DNA: TGTGCCAGCAGCGCCTTAGTATTAGGGGAGCAGTACTTC.

The count of this clone is one. This chain links TRBV4-2 with TRBJ1-6; D not resolved. Germline-derived CDR1 and CDR2 are LGHNA and YNFKEQ. V was pared by 0 bases and J by 8 bases, with 11 bases between. The CDR3 covers 15 residues. The CDR3 sequence: CASSQDWATDSPLHF. The DNA for the CDR3 is TGTGCCAGCAGCCAAGATTGGGCGACCGATTCACCCCTCCACTTT.

The chain is built from TRBV7-2 and TRBJ2-1; 10 bases agree with TRBD2. Germline CDR1 reads SGHTA; CDR2 reads FQGNSA. The CDR3 is 14 amino acids. The V segment lost 5 bases and the J segment 7 bases; nucleotides outside the gene matches: 5. Here the CDR3 DNA reads TGTGCCAGCAGCGTCAATAGCGGGAGGAATGAGCAGTTCTTC. Its protein is CASSVNSGRNEQFF. Using reference TRBV7-2 and TRBJ2-1 for the parts outside the CDR3, the full variable domain is GAGVSQSPSNKVTEKGKDVELRCDPISGHTALYWYRQSLGQGLEFLIYFQGNSAPDKSGLPSDRFSAERTGGSVSTLTIQRTQQEDSAVYLCASSVNSGRNEQFFGPGTRLTVL.

The chain links TRBV5-4 to TRBJ2-3; D is tentatively TRBD1 or TRBD2 (6 bases each). Trimming shortened V by 1 base and J by 2 bases, and 17 bases separated the two germline ends. In germline, CDR1 is SGHNT, CDR2 YYREEE (reference sequence). CDR3 length equals 17 residues. The CDR3 sequence is CASSLNRGALNTDTQYF. For the CDR3, the DNA is TGTGCCAGCAGCTTGAATAGGGGGGCGCTAAACACAGATACGCAGTATTTT. The full variable domain, in which reference TRBV5-4 and TRBJ2-3 provide the parts outside the CDR3, is ETGVTQSPTHLIKTRGQQVTLRCSSQSGHNTVSWYQQALGQGPQFIFQYYREEENGRGNFPPRFSGLQFPNYSSELNVNALELDDSALYLCASSLNRGALNTDTQYFGPGTRLTVL.

The chain has TRBV18 and TRBJ1-6; TRBD1 matches 10 bases. Germline CDR1 and CDR2: KGHSH and LQKENI. Trimming at V came to 5 bases and at J to 10 bases, leaving 5 bases not matched to a gene. The CDR3 is made up of 14 amino acids. The CDR3 region is CASSSGTGESPLHF. CDR3 nucleotides: TGTGCCAGCTCATCCGGGACAGGGGAGTCACCCCTCCACTTT.

The chain links TRBV6-6 to TRBJ1-5; 8 nucleotides agree with TRBD1. V lost 5 bases to trimming and J lost 7 bases; unmatched junction nucleotides: 4. CDR1 MNHNY and CDR2 SVGAGI come from the germline V gene (reference sequence). The CDR3 contains 13 residues. The CDR3 is CASSPDRDQPQHF. In DNA, the CDR3 is TGTGCCAGCAGTCCGGACAGGGACCAGCCCCAGCATTTT.

There are a few counts of this clone. This chain joins TRBV11-3 and TRBJ1-1, with D possibly TRBD1 on 5 matching bases. The V gene lost 7 bases and the J gene lost 1 base, with 13 bases spanning the gap. Germline values: CDR1 SGHNT, CDR2 YENEEA. The CDR3 consists of 14 residues. Written as DNA, the CDR3 is TGTGCCAGCAAGGGCAGGGCTGGGAACACTGAAGCTTTCTTT. Translation gives CASKGRAGNTEAFF.

Only one count was recorded for this clone. The V and J genes are TRBV5-8 and TRBJ2-7; 11 bases line up with TRBD1. The CDR3 totals 15 residues. Losses at the gene ends were 3 bases for V and 3 bases for J; bases not matched to a gene: 5. The V gene's germline CDR1 is SGHTS and CDR2 YDEGEE. The CDR3 DNA is TGTGCCAGCAGCTCAGAGGGACAGGGGGTCTACGAGCAGTACTTC. Protein sequence: CASSSEGQGVYEQYF.